This T cell receptor (beta chain) was captured by sequencing in a study of T-cell memory formation after mild COVID-19. Germline CDR1 reads MNHEY; CDR2 reads SMNVEV (reference sequence). This CDR3 comprises 12 residues. One entry per CDR3 protein, called by TCRdb with MiXCR from the 5' RACE reads. This sample yields under 300,000 distinct CDR3 sequences, of which approximately 18% are seen a single time; 23% belongs to the top ten. This sequence originates from a man aged 18-30 years who had mild COVID-19 (a few samples of this study predate the infection). Cell type and time point are not known. The source material was PBMCs or a T cell subset sorted from them (not recorded which). The chain recombines TRBV27 with TRBJ2-3; D may be TRBD1 (5 bases). The CDR3 DNA is TGTGTCTTCGGCAGGGTATCAGATACGCAGTATTTT. It translates to CVFGRVSDTQYF.